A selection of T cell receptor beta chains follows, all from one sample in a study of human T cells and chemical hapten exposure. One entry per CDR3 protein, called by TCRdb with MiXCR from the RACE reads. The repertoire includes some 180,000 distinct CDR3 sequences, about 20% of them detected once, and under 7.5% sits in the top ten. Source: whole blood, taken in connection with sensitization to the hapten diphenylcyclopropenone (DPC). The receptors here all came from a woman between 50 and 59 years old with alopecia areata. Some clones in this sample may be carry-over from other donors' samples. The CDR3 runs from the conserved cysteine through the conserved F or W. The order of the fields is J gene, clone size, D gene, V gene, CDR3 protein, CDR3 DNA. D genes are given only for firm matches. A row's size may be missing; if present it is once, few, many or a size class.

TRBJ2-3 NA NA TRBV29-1 CSARGFQTDTQYF TGCAGCGCAAGGGGTTTTCAAACAGATACGCAGTATTTT
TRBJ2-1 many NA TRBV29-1 CSARTPGPPTDEQFF TGCAGCGCCAGAACTCCGGGACCCCCCACCGATGAGCAGTTCTTC
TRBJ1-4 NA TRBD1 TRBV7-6 CASSLGGQGWEKLFF TGTGCCAGCAGCTTAGGTGGACAGGGGTGGGAAAAACTGTTTTTT
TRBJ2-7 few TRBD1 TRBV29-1 CSVEDRGYEQYF TGCAGCGTTGAAGACAGGGGGTACGAGCAGTACTTC
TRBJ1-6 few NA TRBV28 CASRLRTGYNSPLHF TGTGCCAGCAGATTAAGAACAGGGTATAATTCACCCCTCCACTTT
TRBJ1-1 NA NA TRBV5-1 CASSSGGAYNTEAFF TGCGCCAGCAGCTCTGGGGGCGCGTATAACACTGAAGCTTTCTTT
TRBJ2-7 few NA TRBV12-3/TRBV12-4 CARPFAERDRNEQYF TGTGCCAGACCCTTCGCCGAAAGAGACCGTAACGAGCAGTACTTC
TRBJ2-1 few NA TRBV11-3 CASSPLRVADEQFF TGTGCCAGCAGCCCCCTGAGGGTGGCGGATGAGCAGTTCTTC
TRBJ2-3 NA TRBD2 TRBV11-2 CASSRRDSGRPTDTQYF TGTGCCAGCAGCCGCCGCGATAGCGGGAGACCCACAGATACGCAGTATTTT
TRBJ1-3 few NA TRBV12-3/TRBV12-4 CASSFWASPSGNTIYF TGTGCCAGCAGTTTTTGGGCGTCTCCCTCTGGAAACACCATATATTTT
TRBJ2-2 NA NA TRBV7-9 CASTLIRGPNTGELFF TGTGCCAGCACCCTAATACGGGGTCCGAACACCGGGGAGCTGTTTTTT
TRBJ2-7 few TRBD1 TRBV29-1 CSVGVTGSPEQYF TGCAGCGTTGGGGTGACAGGGAGTCCCGAGCAGTACTTC
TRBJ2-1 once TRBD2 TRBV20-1 CSALAGYLDNEQFF TGCAGTGCCTTAGCGGGCTACTTGGACAATGAGCAGTTCTTC
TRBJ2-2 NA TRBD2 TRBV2 CASSGRSRTGELFF TGTGCCAGCAGCGGGAGGTCGCGCACCGGGGAGCTGTTTTTT
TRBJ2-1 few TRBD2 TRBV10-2 CASSERGGYNEQFF TGCGCCAGCAGTGAGCGGGGGGGTTACAATGAGCAGTTCTTC
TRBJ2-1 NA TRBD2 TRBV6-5 CASRLRLAAYNEQFF TGTGCCAGCAGATTGAGACTAGCGGCTTACAATGAGCAGTTCTTC
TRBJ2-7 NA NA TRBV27 CASNRDGEDRQYF TGTGCCAGCAACCGGGACGGGGAGGATAGGCAGTACTTC
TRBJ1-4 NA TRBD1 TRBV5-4 CASSLGRQGPVNEKLFF TGTGCCAGCAGCTTGGGACGACAGGGCCCGGTTAATGAAAAACTGTTTTTT
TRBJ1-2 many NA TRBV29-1 CSVGAANYGYTF TGCAGCGTTGGGGCAGCTAACTATGGCTACACCTTC
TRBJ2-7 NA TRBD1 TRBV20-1 CSASKGDRATPGEQYF TGCAGTGCTAGTAAGGGGGACAGGGCTACCCCAGGCGAGCAGTACTTC
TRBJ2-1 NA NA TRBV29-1 CSVKAGALRGEQFF TGCAGCGTTAAAGCTGGAGCGCTCCGGGGGGAGCAGTTCTTC
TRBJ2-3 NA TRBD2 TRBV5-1 CASSLVTSGSADTQYF TGCGCCAGCAGCTTGGTAACTAGCGGGAGTGCAGATACGCAGTATTTT
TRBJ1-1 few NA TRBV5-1 CASRLRGVNTEAFF TGCGCCAGCAGGTTAAGGGGGGTGAACACTGAAGCTTTCTTT
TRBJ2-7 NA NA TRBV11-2 CASSLVYRPYEQYF TGTGCCAGCAGCTTAGTTTACCGACCGTACGAGCAGTACTTC
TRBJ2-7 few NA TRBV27 CASSLSLGGQHYEQYF TGTGCCAGCAGTTTATCGCTCGGGGGACAGCACTACGAGCAGTACTTC
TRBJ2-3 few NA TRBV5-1 CASSLSSDTQYF TGCGCCAGCAGCTTGTCGTCGGATACGCAGTATTTT
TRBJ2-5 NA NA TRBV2 CASKRLPQETQYF TGTGCCAGCAAGCGGCTGCCTCAAGAGACCCAGTACTTC
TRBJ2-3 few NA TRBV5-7 CASSFPGGDTQYF TGTGCCAGCAGTTTCCCCGGTGGAGATACGCAGTATTTT
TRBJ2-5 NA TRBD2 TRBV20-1 CSAVHLRGTSGSMRETQYF TGCAGTGCTGTCCACTTAAGGGGGACTAGCGGGAGCATGCGAGAGACCCAGTACTTC
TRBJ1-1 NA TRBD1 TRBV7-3 CASSTDRDAEAFF TGTGCCAGCAGCACGGACAGGGACGCTGAAGCTTTCTTT
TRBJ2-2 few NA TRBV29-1 CSVLGRGAGELFF TGCAGCGTGCTAGGCAGGGGGGCCGGGGAGCTGTTTTTT
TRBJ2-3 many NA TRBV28 CASRSSTDTQYF TGTGCCAGCAGATCAAGCACAGATACGCAGTATTTT
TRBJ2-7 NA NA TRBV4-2 CASSQEAGIYEQYF TGTGCCAGCAGCCAAGAAGCAGGGATCTACGAGCAGTACTTC